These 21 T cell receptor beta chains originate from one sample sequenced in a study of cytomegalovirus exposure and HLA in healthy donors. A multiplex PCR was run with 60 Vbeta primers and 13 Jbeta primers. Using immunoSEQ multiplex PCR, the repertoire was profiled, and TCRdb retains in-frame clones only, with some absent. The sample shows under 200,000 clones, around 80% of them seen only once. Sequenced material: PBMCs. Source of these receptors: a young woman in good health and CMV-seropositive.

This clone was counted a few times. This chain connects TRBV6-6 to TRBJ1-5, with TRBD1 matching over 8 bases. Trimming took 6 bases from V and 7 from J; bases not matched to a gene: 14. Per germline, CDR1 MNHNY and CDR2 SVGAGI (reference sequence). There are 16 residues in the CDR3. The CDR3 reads CASRIRQGSSPQPQHF. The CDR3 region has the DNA TGTGCCAGCAGGATCCGACAGGGGTCCTCCCCGCAGCCCCAGCATTTT.

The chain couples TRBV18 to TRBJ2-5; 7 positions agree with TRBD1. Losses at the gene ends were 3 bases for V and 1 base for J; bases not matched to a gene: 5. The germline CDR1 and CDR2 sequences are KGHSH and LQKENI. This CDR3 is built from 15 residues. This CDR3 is CASSPRQGPQETQYF. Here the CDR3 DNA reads TGTGCCAGCTCACCTAGACAGGGACCCCAAGAGACCCAGTACTTC.

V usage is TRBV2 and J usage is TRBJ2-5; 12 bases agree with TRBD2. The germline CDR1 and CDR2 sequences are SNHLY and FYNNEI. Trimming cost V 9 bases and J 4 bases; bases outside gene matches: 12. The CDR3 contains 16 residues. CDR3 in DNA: TGTGCCAGATTGACTAGCGGGAGACGGAGCGGAGAGACCCAGTACTTC. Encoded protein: CARLTSGRRSGETQYF.

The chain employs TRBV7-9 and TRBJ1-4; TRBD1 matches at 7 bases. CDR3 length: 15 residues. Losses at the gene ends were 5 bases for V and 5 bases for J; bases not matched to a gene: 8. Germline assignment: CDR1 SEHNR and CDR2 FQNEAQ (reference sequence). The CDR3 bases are TGTGCCAGCAGCGGATGGTGGGACAGAAATGAAAAACTGTTTTTT. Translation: CASSGWWDRNEKLFF.

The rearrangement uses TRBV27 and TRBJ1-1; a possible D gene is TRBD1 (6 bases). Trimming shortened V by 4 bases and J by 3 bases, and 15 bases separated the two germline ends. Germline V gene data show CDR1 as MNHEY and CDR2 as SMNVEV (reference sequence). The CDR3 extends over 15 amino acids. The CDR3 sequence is CASSSPTGMDTEAFF. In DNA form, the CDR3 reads TGTGCCAGCAGTTCCCCAACAGGGATGGACACTGAAGCTTTCTTT.

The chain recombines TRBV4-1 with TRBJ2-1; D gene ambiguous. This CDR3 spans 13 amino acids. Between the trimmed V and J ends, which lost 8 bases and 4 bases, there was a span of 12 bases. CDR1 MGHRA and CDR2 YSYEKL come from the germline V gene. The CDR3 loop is CASRAIQYNEQFF. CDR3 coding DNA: TGCGCCAGCCGAGCGATACAATACAATGAGCAGTTCTTC.

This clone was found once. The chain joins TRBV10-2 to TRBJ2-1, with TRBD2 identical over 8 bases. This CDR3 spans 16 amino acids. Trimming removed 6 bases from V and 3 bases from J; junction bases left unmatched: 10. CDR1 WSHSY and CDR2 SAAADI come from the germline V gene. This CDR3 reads CASRSHGGAFYNEQFF. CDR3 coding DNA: TGCGCCAGCAGGTCCCACGGGGGGGCGTTCTACAATGAGCAGTTCTTC.

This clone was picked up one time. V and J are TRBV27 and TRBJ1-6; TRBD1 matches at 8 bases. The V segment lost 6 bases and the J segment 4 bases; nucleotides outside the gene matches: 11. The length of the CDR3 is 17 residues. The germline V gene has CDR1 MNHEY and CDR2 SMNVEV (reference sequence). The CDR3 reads CASRAPDRGPYNSPLHF. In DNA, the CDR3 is TGTGCCAGCAGGGCGCCCGACAGGGGCCCTTATAATTCACCCCTCCACTTT.

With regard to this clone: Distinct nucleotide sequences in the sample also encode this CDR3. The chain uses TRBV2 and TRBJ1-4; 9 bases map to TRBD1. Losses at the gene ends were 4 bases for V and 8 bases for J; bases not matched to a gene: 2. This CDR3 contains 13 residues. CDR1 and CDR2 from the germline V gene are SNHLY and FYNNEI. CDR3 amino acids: CASSGQGGEKLFF. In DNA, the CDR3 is TGTGCCAGCAGTGGACAGGGGGGGGAAAAACTGTTTTTT.

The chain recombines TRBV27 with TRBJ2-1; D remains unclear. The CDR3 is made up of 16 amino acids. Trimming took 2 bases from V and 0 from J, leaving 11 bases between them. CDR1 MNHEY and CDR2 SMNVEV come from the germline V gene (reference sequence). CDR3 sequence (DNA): TGTGCCAGCAGTTTAGAGCGAGCGAGCTCCTACAATGAGCAGTTCTTC. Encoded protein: CASSLERASSYNEQFF.

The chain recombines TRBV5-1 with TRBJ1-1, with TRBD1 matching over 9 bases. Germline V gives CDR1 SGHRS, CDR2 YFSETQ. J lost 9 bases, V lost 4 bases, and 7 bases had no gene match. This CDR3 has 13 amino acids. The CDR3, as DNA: TGCGCCAGCAGCCGCGAAGGGACAGGGAAAGCTTTCTTT. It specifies CASSREGTGKAFF.

CDR3 loop: CASSFADKWETQYF. The CDR3, as DNA: TGTGCCAGCAGCTTCGCCGACAAGTGGGAGACCCAGTACTTC. The gene calls are TRBV7-8 and TRBJ2-5; no definite D call. The CDR3 is 14 amino acids. V lost 3 bases and J lost 5, with 13 bases in between. The germline V gene encodes CDR1 SGHVS and CDR2 FQNEAQ.

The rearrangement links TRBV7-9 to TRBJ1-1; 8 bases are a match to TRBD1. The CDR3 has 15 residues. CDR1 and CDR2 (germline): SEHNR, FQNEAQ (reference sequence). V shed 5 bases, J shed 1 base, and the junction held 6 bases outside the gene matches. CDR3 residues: CASSPWDRSNTEAFF. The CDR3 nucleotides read TGTGCCAGCAGCCCCTGGGACAGGTCGAACACTGAAGCTTTCTTT.

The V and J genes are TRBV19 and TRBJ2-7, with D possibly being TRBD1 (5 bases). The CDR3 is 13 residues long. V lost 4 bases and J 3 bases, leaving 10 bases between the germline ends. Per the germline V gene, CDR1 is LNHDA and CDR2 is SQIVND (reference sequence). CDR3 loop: CASSSRQFYEQYF. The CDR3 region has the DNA TGTGCCAGTAGTAGCCGACAGTTCTACGAGCAGTACTTC.

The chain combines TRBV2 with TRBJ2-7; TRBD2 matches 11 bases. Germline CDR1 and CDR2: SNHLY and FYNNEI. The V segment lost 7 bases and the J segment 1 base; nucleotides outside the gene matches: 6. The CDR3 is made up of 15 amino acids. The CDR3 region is CASTLTSGASYEQYF. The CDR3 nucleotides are TGTGCCAGCACTCTGACTAGCGGGGCGTCCTACGAGCAGTACTTC.

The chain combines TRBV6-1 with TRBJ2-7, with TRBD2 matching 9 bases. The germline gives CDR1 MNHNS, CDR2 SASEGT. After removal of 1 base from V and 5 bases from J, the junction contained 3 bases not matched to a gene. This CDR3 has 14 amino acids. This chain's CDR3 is CASSEGLADDEQYF. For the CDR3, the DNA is TGTGCCAGCAGTGAAGGACTAGCGGACGACGAGCAGTACTTC.

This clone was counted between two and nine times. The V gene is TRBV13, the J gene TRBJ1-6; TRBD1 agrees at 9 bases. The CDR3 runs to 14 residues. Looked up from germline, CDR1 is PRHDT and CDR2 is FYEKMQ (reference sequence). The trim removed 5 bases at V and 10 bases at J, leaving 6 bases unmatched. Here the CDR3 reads CASSGGQGHSPLHF. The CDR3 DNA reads TGTGCCAGCAGCGGGGGACAGGGTCACTCACCCCTCCACTTT.

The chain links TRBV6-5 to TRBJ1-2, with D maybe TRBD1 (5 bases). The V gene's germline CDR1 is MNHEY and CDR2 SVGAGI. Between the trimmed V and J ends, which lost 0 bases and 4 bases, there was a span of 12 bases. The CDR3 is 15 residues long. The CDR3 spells CASSYSPPGLYGYTF. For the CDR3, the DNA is TGTGCCAGCAGTTACTCACCCCCAGGGCTCTATGGCTACACCTTC.

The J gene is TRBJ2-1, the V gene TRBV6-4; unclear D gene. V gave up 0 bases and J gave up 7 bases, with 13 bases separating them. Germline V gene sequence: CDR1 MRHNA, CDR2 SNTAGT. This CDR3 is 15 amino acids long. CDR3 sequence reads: CASSDSGRRSNEQFF. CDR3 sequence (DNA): TGTGCCAGCAGTGACTCCGGCAGGCGTTCGAATGAGCAGTTCTTC.

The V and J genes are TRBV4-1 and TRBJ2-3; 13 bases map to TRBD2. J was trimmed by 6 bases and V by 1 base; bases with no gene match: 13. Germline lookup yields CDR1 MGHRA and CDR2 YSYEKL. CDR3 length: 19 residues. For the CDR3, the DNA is TGCGCCAGCAGCCAAGGCGGGGGACTAGCGGGAATATCGGTGGATACGCAGTATTTT. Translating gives CASSQGGGLAGISVDTQYF.

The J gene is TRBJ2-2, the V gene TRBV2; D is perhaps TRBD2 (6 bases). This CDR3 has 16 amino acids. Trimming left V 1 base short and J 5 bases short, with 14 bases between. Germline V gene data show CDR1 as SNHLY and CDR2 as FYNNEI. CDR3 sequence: CASSEGTMGLTGELFF. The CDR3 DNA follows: TGTGCCAGCAGTGAAGGGACCATGGGACTGACCGGGGAGCTGTTTTTT. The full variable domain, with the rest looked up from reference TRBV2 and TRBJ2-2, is EPEVTQTPSHQVTQMGQEVILRCVPISNHLYFYWYRQILGQKVEFLVSFYNNEISEKSEIFDDQFSVERPDGSNFTLKIRSTKLEDSAMYFCASSEGTMGLTGELFFGEGSRLTVL.